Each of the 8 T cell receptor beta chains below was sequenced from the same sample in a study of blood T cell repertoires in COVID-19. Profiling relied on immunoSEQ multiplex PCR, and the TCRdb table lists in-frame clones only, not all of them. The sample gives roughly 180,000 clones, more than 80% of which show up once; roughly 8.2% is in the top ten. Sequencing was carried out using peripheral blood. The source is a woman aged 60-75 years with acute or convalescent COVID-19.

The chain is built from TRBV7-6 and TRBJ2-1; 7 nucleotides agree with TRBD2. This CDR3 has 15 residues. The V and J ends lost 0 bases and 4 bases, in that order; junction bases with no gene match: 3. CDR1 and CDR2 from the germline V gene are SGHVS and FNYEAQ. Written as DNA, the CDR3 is TGTGCCAGCAGCTTAGCGGGAGGGCTGTACAATGAGCAGTTCTTC. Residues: CASSLAGGLYNEQFF.

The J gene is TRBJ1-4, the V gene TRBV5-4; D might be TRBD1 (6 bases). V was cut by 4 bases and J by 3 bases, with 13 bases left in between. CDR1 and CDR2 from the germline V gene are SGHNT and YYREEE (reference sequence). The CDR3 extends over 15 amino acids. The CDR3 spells CASSPTTGSNEKLFF. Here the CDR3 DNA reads TGTGCCAGCAGCCCTACTACAGGGTCTAATGAAAAACTGTTTTTT.

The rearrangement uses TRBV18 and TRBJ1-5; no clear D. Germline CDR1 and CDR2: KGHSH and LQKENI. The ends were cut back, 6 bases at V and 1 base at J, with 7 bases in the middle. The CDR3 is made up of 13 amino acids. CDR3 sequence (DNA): TGTGCCAGCTCCTTCGGGAGCAATCAGCCCCAGCATTTT. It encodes CASSFGSNQPQHF.

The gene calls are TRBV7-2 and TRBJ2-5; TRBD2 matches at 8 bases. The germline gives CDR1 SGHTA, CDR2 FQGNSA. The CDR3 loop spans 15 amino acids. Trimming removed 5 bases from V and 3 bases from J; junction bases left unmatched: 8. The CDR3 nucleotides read TGTGCCAGCAGCCCACCCACGGGAGGGAAAGAGACCCAGTACTTC. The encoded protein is CASSPPTGGKETQYF.

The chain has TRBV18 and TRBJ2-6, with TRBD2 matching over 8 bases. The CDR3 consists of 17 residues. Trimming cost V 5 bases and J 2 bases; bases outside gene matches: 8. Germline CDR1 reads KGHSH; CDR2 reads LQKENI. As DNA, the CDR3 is TGTGCCAGCTCAACACTTCTAGCGGGCCCTGGGGCCAACGTCCTGACTTTC. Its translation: CASSTLLAGPGANVLTF.

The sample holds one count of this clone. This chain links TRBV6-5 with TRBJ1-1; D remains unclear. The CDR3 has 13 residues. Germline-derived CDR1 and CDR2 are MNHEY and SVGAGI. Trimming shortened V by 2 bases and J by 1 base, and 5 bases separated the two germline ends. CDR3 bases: TGTGCCAGCAGTTACGCGGCGAACACTGAAGCTTTCTTT. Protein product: CASSYAANTEAFF.

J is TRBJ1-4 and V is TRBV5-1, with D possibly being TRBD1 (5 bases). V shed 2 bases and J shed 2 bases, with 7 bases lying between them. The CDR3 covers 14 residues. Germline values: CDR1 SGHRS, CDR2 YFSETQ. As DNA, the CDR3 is TGCGCCAGCAGCTTCCAGGGCACTAATGAAAAACTGTTTTTT. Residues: CASSFQGTNEKLFF.

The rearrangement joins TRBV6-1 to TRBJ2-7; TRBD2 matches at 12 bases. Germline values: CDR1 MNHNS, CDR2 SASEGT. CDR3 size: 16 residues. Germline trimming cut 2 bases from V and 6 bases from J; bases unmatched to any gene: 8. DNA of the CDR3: TGTGCCAGCAGTGAATTGACTAGCGGGAGTGTAGGCGAGCAGTACTTC. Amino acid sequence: CASSELTSGSVGEQYF.